These 13 T cell receptor beta chains share one sample of origin, sequenced in a study of blood T cell repertoires in COVID-19. Using immunoSEQ multiplex PCR, the repertoire was profiled, and TCRdb retains in-frame clones only, with some absent. The sample holds about 70,000 clones, approximately 85% seen once. The sequenced sample was peripheral blood. Receptor source: a woman older than 75 with active or convalescent COVID-19.

The chain is built from TRBV11-2 and TRBJ2-1, with D possibly matching TRBD2 (5 bases). Trimming pared 5 bases from V and 1 base from J, leaving 12 bases between. This CDR3 has 15 residues. Germline V gene data show CDR1 as SGHAT and CDR2 as FQNNGV. Written as DNA, the CDR3 is TGTGCCAGCAGCCCACTAGTATTGTCCTACAATGAGCAGTTCTTC. Its protein is CASSPLVLSYNEQFF.

The rearrangement joins TRBV12-5 to TRBJ2-3; D gene unclear. CDR3 size: 16 residues. Deletions cut 6 bases from V and 2 bases from J, with 18 bases between. Germline CDR1 is LGHNT and CDR2 is FRNRAP. In nucleotides, the CDR3 is TGTGCTAGTGGACGACAAACCCTAACCTCCACAGATACGCAGTATTTT. Translation: CASGRQTLTSTDTQYF.

The chain recombines TRBV4-1 with TRBJ1-6, with D maybe TRBD1 (6 bases). V was trimmed by 3 bases and J by 14 bases, leaving 14 bases between them. The CDR3 sequence is 13 residues long. CDR1 MGHRA and CDR2 YSYEKL come from the germline V gene. The DNA of the CDR3 is TGCGCCAGCAGCCAGAAACAGGGTGTAGCCCTCCACTTT. Protein product: CASSQKQGVALHF.

The V and J genes are TRBV4-2 and TRBJ1-2; TRBD1 might be the D (6 bases). CDR1 is LGHNA, CDR2 YNFKEQ, per germline. The germline V and J ends were trimmed by 1 base and 0 bases, with 12 bases remaining between them. The CDR3 totals 16 residues. CDR3 loop: CASSQVNRATNYGYTF. The CDR3 DNA reads TGTGCCAGCAGCCAAGTTAACAGGGCAACTAACTATGGCTACACCTTC.

The chain uses TRBV6-5 and TRBJ1-4, with no clear D. Germline lookup yields CDR1 MNHEY and CDR2 SVGAGI. This CDR3 spans 15 amino acids. Trimming cost V 5 bases and J 1 base, with 11 bases left between them. The CDR3 here is CASSPATGTNEKLFF. CDR3 in DNA: TGTGCCAGCAGTCCGGCGACGGGAACTAATGAAAAACTGTTTTTT.

The chain combines TRBV4-2 with TRBJ1-1; D not certain. The CDR3 extends over 17 amino acids. The germline V and J ends were trimmed by 4 bases and 1 base, with 19 bases remaining between them. Germline-derived CDR1 and CDR2 are LGHNA and YNFKEQ. This chain's CDR3 is CASSPAGSWVQNTEAFF. The CDR3 DNA is TGTGCCAGCAGCCCGGCGGGTTCATGGGTCCAGAACACTGAAGCTTTCTTT.

The chain joins TRBV6-2 or TRBV6-3 to TRBJ2-5; the D gene is possibly TRBD2 (6 bases). Germline CDR1 reads MNHEY; CDR2 reads SVGEGT. V lost 6 bases, J lost 5 bases, and 19 bases lay in between. The CDR3 is 15 residues long. CDR3 in DNA: TGTGCCAGCAGCCCCGGGACTGGTGTTCGGGAGACCCAGTACTTC. This gives the protein CASSPGTGVRETQYF.

The V and J genes are TRBV6-5 and TRBJ1-5, with a tentative D call TRBD1 (5 bases). CDR3 length: 13 residues. Germline CDR1 is MNHEY and CDR2 is SVGAGI. Trimming cost V 2 bases and J 4 bases, with 6 bases left between them. CDR3 protein: CASSYDRNQPQHF. The CDR3, as DNA: TGTGCCAGCAGTTACGACAGAAATCAGCCCCAGCATTTT.

The chain combines TRBV7-6 with TRBJ2-7, with D tentatively TRBD1 (6 bases). CDR3 length equals 16 residues. Trimming took 2 bases from V and 1 from J, leaving 15 bases between them. The germline gives CDR1 SGHVS, CDR2 FNYEAQ. Here the CDR3 reads CASSLHNRVASYEQYF. The DNA for the CDR3 is TGTGCCAGCAGCTTACACAACAGGGTAGCATCCTACGAGCAGTACTTC. Complete variable domain (other parts from reference TRBV7-6 and TRBJ2-7): GAGVSQSPRYKVTKRGQDVALRCDPISGHVSLYWYRQALGQGPEFLTYFNYEAQQDKSGLPNDRFSAERPEGSISTLTIQRTEQRDSAMYRCASSLHNRVASYEQYFGPGTRLTVT.

The genes are TRBV5-1 and TRBJ2-6; D is perhaps TRBD1 (6 bases). Trimming removed 0 bases from V and 1 base from J, with 26 bases in between. The CDR3 runs to 22 residues. Germline V gives CDR1 SGHRS, CDR2 YFSETQ. In DNA, the CDR3 is TGCGCCAGCAGCTTGGTAGATTGGGGGCGTCTCCTACGGGATTCTGGGGCCAACGTCCTGACTTTC. Translating gives CASSLVDWGRLLRDSGANVLTF.

A remark on this clone: One junction end does not reproduce the germline sequence, and a read error may be involved. The J gene is TRBJ2-3, the V gene TRBV9, with D possibly matching TRBD2 (5 bases). The CDR3 totals 14 residues. Germline lookup yields CDR1 SGDLS and CDR2 YYNGEE. The CDR3 region has the DNA TGTGCCAGCAGCGTAGTGGCTAGCAGAGATACGCAGTATTTT. The encoded protein is CASSVVASRDTQYF. The entire variable domain, with the rest obtained from reference TRBV9 and TRBJ2-3, is as follows: DSGVTQTPKHLITATGQRVTLRCSPRSGDLSVYWYQQSLDQGLQFLIQYYNGEERAKGNILERFSAQQFPDLHSELNLSSLELGDSALYFCASSVVASRDTQYFGPGTRLTVL.

J is TRBJ2-1 and V is TRBV11-2; D is uncertain. Germline lookup yields CDR1 SGHAT and CDR2 FQNNGV. This CDR3 is 15 amino acids long. Trimming shortened V by 5 bases and J by 6 bases, and 17 bases separated the two germline ends. The CDR3 region is CASSPTGLVGNEQFF. DNA of the CDR3: TGTGCCAGCAGCCCGACTGGCCTTGTGGGCAATGAGCAGTTCTTC.

V gene TRBV5-5 combines with J gene TRBJ2-7; no clear D gene. This CDR3 region has 13 residues. V lost 10 bases, J lost 2 bases, and 16 bases lay in between. Germline CDR1 and CDR2: SGHKS and YYEKEE (reference sequence). In DNA form, the CDR3 reads TGTGCCTCCGGTAATCCCCTAACCTACGAGCAGTACTTC. The encoded protein is CASGNPLTYEQYF.